This T cell receptor (beta chain) derives from a study of cytomegalovirus exposure and HLA in healthy donors. Sequencing used immunoSEQ multiplex PCR; TCRdb keeps in-frame clones, though not all of them. The repertoire holds roughly 200,000 clones, with roughly 84% as singletons. The CDR3 spans 15 residues. In germline, CDR1 is SGHRS, CDR2 YFSETQ. V trimming: 4 bases; J trimming: 3 bases; junction bases outside the gene matches: 10. The chain has TRBV5-1 and TRBJ2-7; 7 bases align to TRBD2. Sequenced sample: PBMCs. This TCR derives from a woman aged 18-35 years in good health and CMV-seropositive. The CDR3 region has the DNA TGCGCCAGCAGCCGGGCGGCAGCGGGGAACTACGAGCAGTACTTC. It yields the protein CASSRAAAGNYEQYF.